These 7 T cell receptor beta chains were all obtained from the same sample, sequenced in a study of OX40 agonist ivuxolimab in advanced cancers. Repertoires were generated with immunoSEQ multiplex PCR, while TCRdb's copy carries only in-frame clones and drops some. The sample carries more than 85,000 clones, about 90% recorded once. This specimen was CD4+ or CD8+ T cells sorted from blood, taken in a trial of the OX40 agonist ivuxolimab. Receptor source: an adult with an advanced solid tumor such as melanoma, head and neck, liver or kidney cancer.

The chain employs TRBV6-5 and TRBJ1-6, with D unresolved. In germline, CDR1 is MNHEY, CDR2 SVGAGI. V lost 2 bases to trimming and J lost 0 bases, with 5 bases between them. The CDR3 is 15 residues long. The DNA for the CDR3 is TGTGCCAGCAGTTACGAGAGCTCCTATAATTCACCCCTCCACTTT. Amino acids: CASSYESSYNSPLHF.

The V call is TRBV7-2, the J call TRBJ1-2, with TRBD1 matching over 7 bases. The V segment lost 5 bases and the J segment 8 bases; nucleotides outside the gene matches: 8. The CDR3 runs to 13 residues. Germline values: CDR1 SGHTA, CDR2 FQGNSA. The CDR3 loop reads CASSPDREGGYTF. The CDR3 region has the DNA TGTGCCAGCAGCCCCGACAGGGAAGGCGGCTACACCTTC.

This clone was observed once. V usage is TRBV27 and J usage is TRBJ1-1, with D unclear. This CDR3 region has 14 residues. Germline-derived CDR1 and CDR2 are MNHEY and SMNVEV (reference sequence). Trimming removed 3 bases from V and 4 bases from J, with 12 bases in between. The CDR3 region is CASSFDRASTEAFF. For the CDR3, the DNA is TGTGCCAGCAGTTTCGACCGGGCCAGCACTGAAGCTTTCTTT.

This sequence joins TRBV9 and TRBJ2-2; TRBD2 matches at 8 bases. Germline V CDR1 and CDR2: SGDLS, YYNGEE. The CDR3 extends over 16 amino acids. V trimming: 4 bases; J trimming: 0 bases; junction bases outside the gene matches: 5. CDR3 residues: CASSPRLATNTGELFF. Here the CDR3 DNA reads TGTGCCAGCAGCCCCCGACTAGCGACGAACACCGGGGAGCTGTTTTTT.

The V gene is TRBV7-6, the J gene TRBJ2-3; D remains unclear. The CDR3 is 13 amino acids. Germline-derived CDR1 and CDR2 are SGHVS and FNYEAQ. V dropped 4 bases and J dropped 2 bases, with 7 bases sitting between them. The CDR3 sequence: CASSSRPTDTQYF. The DNA of the CDR3 is TGTGCCAGCAGCTCCCGCCCCACAGATACGCAGTATTTT. Looking up the rest from reference TRBV7-6 and TRBJ2-3 gives the full variable domain: GAGVSQSPRYKVTKRGQDVALRCDPISGHVSLYWYRQALGQGPEFLTYFNYEAQQDKSGLPNDRFSAERPEGSISTLTIQRTEQRDSAMYRCASSSRPTDTQYFGPGTRLTVL.

The gene calls are TRBV4-1 and TRBJ1-6; 9 nucleotides agree with TRBD1. In germline, CDR1 is MGHRA, CDR2 YSYEKL. The trim removed 4 bases at V and 5 bases at J, leaving 9 bases unmatched. This CDR3 comprises 17 residues. The CDR3 DNA follows: TGCGCCAGCAGCCCTTGGGACAGGGCCAATAATAATTCACCCCTCCACTTT. It encodes CASSPWDRANNNSPLHF.

CDR3 nucleotides: TGTGCCAGCAGCGTGACAGGGTCCGACACCGGGGAGCTGTTTTTT. Translating gives CASSVTGSDTGELFF. V gene TRBV6-1 combines with J gene TRBJ2-2, with 7 nucleotides matching TRBD1. Germline CDR1 reads MNHNS; CDR2 reads SASEGT. CDR3 length: 15 amino acids. V lost 6 bases, J lost 3 bases, and 7 bases stayed unmatched.